Listed here are 30 T cell receptor beta chains from one sample, sequenced in a study of blood T cell repertoires in COVID-19. Here immunoSEQ multiplex PCR was the method, and the copy in TCRdb shows in-frame clones only, minus some. The sample lists over 45,000 clones, roughly 70% occurring once. The specimen was peripheral blood. These receptor sequences come from a woman in her forties or fifties with active or convalescent COVID-19.

This chain connects TRBV18 to TRBJ1-3, with a possible D match to TRBD1 (5 bases). Per germline, CDR1 KGHSH and CDR2 LQKENI. The CDR3 runs 16 residues. Trimming cost V 0 bases and J 4 bases, with 13 bases left between them. The CDR3 nucleotides are TGTGCCAGCTCACCACCGTCGGACACCGGCGGAAACACCATATATTTT. Translation: CASSPPSDTGGNTIYF.

The rearrangement joins TRBV28 to TRBJ1-6; D possibly corresponds to TRBD1 (6 bases). This CDR3 has 16 residues. Germline V lookup: CDR1 MDHEN, CDR2 SYDVKM. V lost 8 bases and J lost 5, with 19 bases in between. Written as DNA, the CDR3 is TGTGCCAGCCGAACCTACAGGACAGATAATAATTCACCCCTCCACTTT. Translated: CASRTYRTDNNSPLHF. Variable domain in full (rest from reference TRBV28 and TRBJ1-6): DVKVTQSSRYLVKRTGEKVFLECVQDMDHENMFWYRQDPGLGLRLIYFSYDVKMKEKGDIPEGYSVSREKKERFSLILESASTNQTSMYLCASRTYRTDNNSPLHFGNGTRLTVT.

The CDR3 loop reads CASRSSPTVGETQYF. In DNA, the CDR3 is TGTGCCAGCAGGTCAAGTCCGACAGTTGGAGAGACCCAGTACTTC. The chain carries TRBV5-4 and TRBJ2-5; tentative D call: TRBD1 (5 bases). The germline V and J ends were trimmed by 5 bases and 4 bases, with 18 bases remaining between them. This CDR3 has 15 residues. Per the germline V gene, CDR1 is SGHNT and CDR2 is YYREEE (reference sequence).

This chain joins TRBV5-1 and TRBJ2-7, with 11 bases that match TRBD2. Trimming cost V 0 bases and J 3 bases; bases outside gene matches: 14. The CDR3 covers 19 residues. Germline assignment: CDR1 SGHRS and CDR2 YFSETQ. DNA for the CDR3: TGCGCCAGCAGCTTGGTTGGTCTAGCGGGAGGATCCGACAACTACGAGCAGTACTTC. It is translated as CASSLVGLAGGSDNYEQYF.

The chain is built from TRBV7-9 and TRBJ1-4, with unresolved D. V was cut by 5 bases and J by 3 bases, with 19 bases left in between. Germline loops: CDR1 SEHNR, CDR2 FQNEAQ (reference sequence). The CDR3 extends over 17 amino acids. The CDR3 bases are TGTGCCAGCAGCCTTGGGATAGGCGGGCAAGCTAATGAAAAACTGTTTTTT. This gives the protein CASSLGIGGQANEKLFF.

Many counts were recorded for this clone. The genes are TRBV19 and TRBJ1-4; D is unclear. Trimming removed 5 bases from V and 3 bases from J, with 13 bases in between. Germline V gives CDR1 LNHDA, CDR2 SQIVND (reference sequence). This CDR3 comprises 15 residues. For the CDR3, the DNA is TGTGCCAGTAGTCCCTCGGCAGGCCCTAATGAAAAACTGTTTTTT. Translated: CASSPSAGPNEKLFF.

J is TRBJ2-7 and V is TRBV24-1; 7 bases are shared with TRBD1. V shed 3 bases, J shed 6 bases, and the junction held 7 bases outside the gene matches. The V gene's germline CDR1 is KGHDR and CDR2 SFDVKD. This CDR3 is 14 amino acids long. CDR3 coding DNA: TGTGCCACCAGTGATACAGGCAGGGGGAGCGAGCAGTACTTC. This translates into CATSDTGRGSEQYF.

CDR3: CATSDGLPFYEQYF. DNA of the CDR3: TGTGCCACCAGTGATGGCCTTCCCTTCTACGAGCAGTACTTC. The J gene is TRBJ2-7, the V gene TRBV24-1; D not certain. CDR1 and CDR2 from the germline V gene are KGHDR and SFDVKD. This CDR3 spans 14 amino acids. The V gene lost 3 bases and the J gene lost 3 bases, with 11 bases spanning the gap.

The V gene is TRBV7-6, the J gene TRBJ1-1; the match to TRBD1 covers 9 bases. Looked up from germline, CDR1 is SGHVS and CDR2 is FNYEAQ. The CDR3 covers 16 residues. The junction had 7 bases not matched to a gene; V was cut back by 5 bases and J by 0 bases. This CDR3 is CASSPGTGWLNTEAFF. The CDR3 DNA sequence: TGTGCCAGCAGCCCAGGGACAGGGTGGTTGAACACTGAAGCTTTCTTT.

V and J are TRBV5-1 and TRBJ2-3; TRBD2 might be the D (6 bases). This CDR3 has 15 residues. The V and J ends lost 2 bases and 3 bases respectively, with 13 bases between them. CDR1 is SGHRS and CDR2 is YFSETQ in the germline V gene. The CDR3 protein is CASSLTGVETDTQYF. Written as DNA, the CDR3 is TGCGCCAGCAGCTTAACGGGAGTAGAAACAGATACGCAGTATTTT.

The chain employs TRBV3-1 (or the pseudogene TRBV3-2) and TRBJ2-1; 9 positions agree with TRBD2. The V gene's germline CDR1 is LGHDT and CDR2 YNNKEL (reference sequence). V shed 4 bases, J shed 7 bases, and the junction held 14 bases outside the gene matches. CDR3 length equals 17 residues. The CDR3 loop is CASSPYDSAGGPNEQFF. CDR3 sequence (DNA): TGTGCCAGCAGCCCGTACGACTCGGCGGGAGGGCCGAATGAGCAGTTCTTC.

This clone was detected a few times. This chain's CDR3 is CSVEGDTRPTYEQYF. The CDR3 DNA reads as TGCAGCGTTGAGGGGGACACCCGCCCTACCTACGAGCAGTACTTC. The chain is built from TRBV29-1 and TRBJ2-7, with D possibly being TRBD1 (6 bases). Trimming pared 3 bases from V and 2 bases from J, leaving 17 bases between. Germline V gene data show CDR1 as SQVTM and CDR2 as ANQGSEA. This CDR3 contains 15 residues.

This clone was observed a single time. The J gene is TRBJ2-7, the V gene TRBV10-1, with D perhaps matching TRBD2 (6 bases). V was cut by 0 bases and J by 0 bases, with 6 bases left in between. Germline V gives CDR1 WNHNN, CDR2 SYGVQD (reference sequence). This CDR3 is built from 14 residues. CDR3 sequence (DNA): TGCGCCAGCAGTGAGTCGGGACTCTCCTACGAGCAGTACTTC. Its translation: CASSESGLSYEQYF.

The table lists this clone with a few counts. The rearrangement links TRBV3-1 (or the pseudogene TRBV3-2) to TRBJ2-1; the D gene is possibly TRBD2 (6 bases). Germline CDR1 LGHDT, CDR2 YNNKEL (reference sequence). The V end was cut by 1 base, the J end by 2 bases, with 9 bases between. There are 15 residues in the CDR3. DNA of the CDR3: TGTGCCAGCAGCCAAGTCGGGAGACCCTACAATGAGCAGTTCTTC. Its protein product is CASSQVGRPYNEQFF.

This clone was picked up a small number of times. This chain links TRBV7-9 with TRBJ2-7; TRBD1 agrees at 10 bases. The CDR3 runs 15 residues. V trimming: 5 bases; J trimming: 4 bases; junction bases outside the gene matches: 8. Germline V CDR1 and CDR2: SEHNR, FQNEAQ (reference sequence). The CDR3 DNA follows: TGTGCCAGCAGCACGCAGGGACAGGGGAAGTACGAGCAGTACTTC. Its translation: CASSTQGQGKYEQYF.

The chain links TRBV2 to TRBJ2-6, with D perhaps matching TRBD1 (6 bases). Germline CDR1 and CDR2: SNHLY and FYNNEI. The CDR3 length is 15 residues. The V and J ends lost 6 bases and 3 bases respectively, with 12 bases between them. CDR3 protein: CASRKQGGGANVLTF. The CDR3 DNA reads TGTGCCAGCAGAAAACAGGGTGGTGGGGCCAACGTCCTGACTTTC.

The gene calls are TRBV30 and TRBJ2-1; D unclear. The V end lost 5 bases, the J end lost 1 base, and 15 bases lay between the germline ends. In germline, CDR1 is GTSNPN, CDR2 SVGIG (reference sequence). The CDR3 has 15 residues. The DNA of the CDR3 is TGTGCCTGGTGCCCCTCTAGAGGATCCTACAATGAGCAGTTCTTC. This encodes CAWCPSRGSYNEQFF.

The gene calls are TRBV9 and TRBJ1-1; 9 bases map to TRBD1. The CDR3 sequence is 17 residues long. Per the germline V gene, CDR1 is SGDLS and CDR2 is YYNGEE. V was clipped by 3 bases and J by 5 bases; unmatched bases: 14. CDR3 in amino acids: CASSGGQGFQLGTEAFF. CDR3 DNA sequence: TGTGCCAGCAGCGGAGGACAGGGGTTTCAGTTGGGTACTGAAGCTTTCTTT.

V and J are TRBV4-1 and TRBJ2-7; tentative D call: TRBD2 (6 bases). Trimming shortened V by 3 bases and J by 3 bases, and 6 bases separated the two germline ends. This CDR3 region has 12 residues. Germline V CDR1 and CDR2: MGHRA, YSYEKL. The CDR3 bases are TGCGCCAGCAGCCACGGGGGCTACGAGCAGTACTTC. Its translation: CASSHGGYEQYF.

The sample holds one count of this clone. The rearrangement joins TRBV29-1 to TRBJ2-5, with 12 bases identical to TRBD2. Trimming took 3 bases from V and 6 from J; bases not matched to a gene: 8. CDR1 is SQVTM, CDR2 ANQGSEA, per germline. The CDR3 covers 15 residues. CDR3: CSVELAGGLKKTQYF. The CDR3 coding sequence is TGCAGCGTTGAGCTAGCGGGAGGGCTGAAAAAGACCCAGTACTTC.

A few counts support this clone. The chain has TRBV5-1 and TRBJ2-2, with D hard to call. CDR1 and CDR2 (germline): SGHRS, YFSETQ. CDR3 length: 13 residues. V dropped 6 bases and J dropped 5 bases, with 11 bases sitting between them. The CDR3 sequence is CASKAAETGELFF. The CDR3, as DNA: TGCGCCAGCAAAGCTGCGGAGACCGGGGAGCTGTTTTTT.

The chain has TRBV28 and TRBJ2-7; 7 bases line up with TRBD1. The CDR3 loop spans 15 amino acids. J was trimmed by 5 bases and V by 3 bases; bases with no gene match: 10. Germline lookup yields CDR1 MDHEN and CDR2 SYDVKM. CDR3 bases: TGTGCCAGCAGTTTTCGCCGGGACAGTAACCACGAGCAGTACTTC. It encodes CASSFRRDSNHEQYF.

The rearrangement links TRBV30 to TRBJ2-1; TRBD2 might be the D (6 bases). The CDR3 is made up of 11 amino acids. Between the trimmed V and J ends, which lost 6 bases and 4 bases, there was a span of 7 bases. CDR1 is GTSNPN and CDR2 is SVGIG in the germline V gene (reference sequence). Written as DNA, the CDR3 is TGTGCCTGCCGGGAGTACAATGAGCAGTTCTTC. Its translation: CACREYNEQFF.

The chain couples TRBV9 to TRBJ1-2, with D possibly TRBD1 on 5 matching bases. Germline lookup yields CDR1 SGDLS and CDR2 YYNGEE. The CDR3 runs to 12 residues. The V and J ends lost 0 bases and 9 bases respectively, with 9 bases between them. The CDR3 DNA reads as TGTGCCAGCAGCGTAGCGGGGGGGAGCTACACCTTC. Translation: CASSVAGGSYTF.

V and J are TRBV29-1 and TRBJ1-3; D not certain. CDR1 and CDR2 from the germline V gene are SQVTM and ANQGSEA. V lost 7 bases, J lost 0 bases, and 10 bases lay in between. The CDR3 runs 13 residues. CDR3 protein: CSGDEVSGNTIYF. In nucleotides, the CDR3 is TGCAGCGGCGACGAGGTCTCTGGAAACACCATATATTTT.

The CDR3, as DNA: TGTGCCAGCTCACCACGATTGACAGGGGGCACAGATACGCAGTATTTT. Its translation: CASSPRLTGGTDTQYF. This chain joins TRBV18 and TRBJ2-3; 8 bases line up with TRBD1. Germline CDR1 and CDR2: KGHSH and LQKENI. This CDR3 has 16 residues. Unmatched junction bases numbered 4, after V lost 1 base and J lost 1 base.

This clone turned up a few times. The chain combines TRBV7-6 with TRBJ2-5; a possible D gene is TRBD2 (5 bases). Germline V gives CDR1 SGHVS, CDR2 FNYEAQ. V lost 5 bases and J lost 1, with 17 bases in between. This CDR3 region has 16 residues. The CDR3 loop is CASSPRDSAIQETQYF. As DNA, the CDR3 is TGTGCCAGCAGCCCTCGAGATAGCGCAATCCAAGAGACCCAGTACTTC.

The chain joins TRBV4-1 to TRBJ2-1, with D tentatively TRBD1 (8 bases). Trimming took 1 base from V and 8 from J, leaving 21 bases between them. Germline V lookup: CDR1 MGHRA, CDR2 YSYEKL. The CDR3 has 17 amino acids. CDR3 protein: CASSQGTRTGIFDEQFF. The CDR3 DNA sequence: TGCGCCAGCAGCCAAGGGACTAGGACAGGGATTTTTGATGAGCAGTTCTTC.

The rearrangement uses TRBV27 and TRBJ2-7; TRBD1 might be the D (5 bases). Germline CDR1 MNHEY, CDR2 SMNVEV (reference sequence). CDR3 size: 13 residues. Trimming stripped 4 bases from V and 5 bases from J, with 12 bases between. CDR3 DNA: TGTGCCAGCAGTTCAAGGGGTAACGACGAGCAGTACTTC. This translates into CASSSRGNDEQYF.

The rearrangement joins TRBV10-1 to TRBJ2-6; 9 nucleotides match TRBD1. The V segment lost 4 bases and the J segment 3 bases; nucleotides outside the gene matches: 4. Germline-derived CDR1 and CDR2 are WNHNN and SYGVQD (reference sequence). This CDR3 has 16 amino acids. Here the CDR3 DNA reads TGCGCCAGCAGTGGAACAGGGGGCCGTGGGGCCAACGTCCTGACTTTC. Translated: CASSGTGGRGANVLTF.